This T cell receptor (beta chain) was sequenced in a study of cytomegalovirus exposure and HLA in healthy donors. Study findings and constraints: Earlier analysis found most TCR beta V segments productive about 90% or about 30% of the time. Later findings reportedly placed an Asian-associated ancestry cluster below the roughly 700-donor mean for N-insertions. The likely explanation for a cluster of highly shared sequence variants was sequencing artifact.

After removal of 0 bases from V and 2 bases from J, the junction contained 10 bases not matched to a gene. This CDR3 contains 17 residues. CDR1 and CDR2 (germline): SGHNT, YYREEE (reference sequence). The PCR employed 60 Vbeta primers together with 13 Jbeta primers. Per the original methods: Later reanalysis found around 84 million unique TCR beta chains, 10 million to 14 million of them shared. Only in-frame clones appear in the TCRdb table, and some are missing; sequencing was by immunoSEQ multiplex PCR. V and J calls and clone size are as listed in that table; D and trimming were resolved from the DNA. The table shows roughly 100,000 clones, with 82% occurring only once. This clone was observed a single time. As yet, its antigen is unknown.

The sequencing input was PBMCs. The origin of this receptor is a man over 45 in good health and CMV-seronegative. The gene calls are TRBV5-4 and TRBJ1-1; 7 nucleotides agree with TRBD1. CDR3 DNA: TGTGCCAGCAGCTTGGGGTGGGGACAGACTTTTAACACTGAAGCTTTCTTT. Its protein is CASSLGWGQTFNTEAFF.